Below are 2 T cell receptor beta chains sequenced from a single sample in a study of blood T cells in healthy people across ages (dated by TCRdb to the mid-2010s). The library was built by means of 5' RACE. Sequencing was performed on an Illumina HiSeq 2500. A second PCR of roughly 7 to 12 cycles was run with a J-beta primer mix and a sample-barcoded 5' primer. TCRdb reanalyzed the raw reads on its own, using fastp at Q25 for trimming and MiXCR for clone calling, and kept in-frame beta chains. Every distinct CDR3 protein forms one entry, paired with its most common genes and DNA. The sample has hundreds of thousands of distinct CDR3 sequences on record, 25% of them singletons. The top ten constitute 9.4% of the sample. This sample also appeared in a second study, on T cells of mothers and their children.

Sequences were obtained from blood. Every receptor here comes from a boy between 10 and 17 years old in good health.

CDR3 residues: CASSVVGNYGYTF. CDR3 DNA sequence: TGTGCCAGCAGCGTAGTAGGCAACTATGGCTACACCTTC. V and J are TRBV9 and TRBJ1-2; D remains ambiguous. Trimming removed 0 bases at V and 2 bases at J, with 5 bases between. The germline V gene encodes CDR1 SGDLS and CDR2 YYNGEE. This CDR3 has 13 residues. The full variable domain, completed using reference TRBV9 and TRBJ1-2, is DSGVTQTPKHLITATGQRVTLRCSPRSGDLSVYWYQQSLDQGLQFLIQYYNGEERAKGNILERFSAQQFPDLHSELNLSSLELGDSALYFCASSVVGNYGYTFGSGTRLTVV.

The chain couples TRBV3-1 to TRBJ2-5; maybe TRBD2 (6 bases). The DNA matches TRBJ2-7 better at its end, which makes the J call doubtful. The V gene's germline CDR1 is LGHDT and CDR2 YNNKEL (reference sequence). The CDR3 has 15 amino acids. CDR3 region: CASTSSERKSYEQYF. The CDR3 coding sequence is TGTGCCAGCACATCTAGCGAGAGGAAGTCCTACGAGCAGTACTTC.